This T cell receptor beta chain was retrieved from a study of CD8 T cell repertoires and HIV-1 epitope variants. The wider study: Tested: three Gag epitope families, Nef HW9 and YT9.

Generated by immunoSEQ multiplex PCR, the TCRdb table keeps only in-frame clones and is missing some. The repertoire includes over 90,000 clones, 74% of them detected once, and roughly 24% sits in the top ten. This CDR3 contains 15 residues. Germline V gene data show CDR1 as MGHRA and CDR2 as YSYEKL. Trimming stripped 6 bases from V and 5 bases from J, with 20 bases between. In its sample, this clone was seen many times. J is TRBJ2-7 and V is TRBV4-1; D possibly corresponds to TRBD2 (5 bases). Sequenced: uncultured baseline CD8+ T cells from peripheral blood mononuclear cells (PBMCs). The sequence was obtained from a male donor with HIV. CDR3 DNA sequence: TGCGCCAGCAGTCAGCGGAGCCAGGATTTGAACGAGCAGTACTTC. Its protein is CASSQRSQDLNEQYF.